The 29 T cell receptor beta chains below were found in one sample sequenced in a study of T-cell reconstitution after alpha-beta-depleted transplantation in children. Unique molecular identifiers were incorporated during preparation of the TCRbeta library. TCRdb fed the PCR reads into MiXCR, producing one record per CDR3 protein. The sample contains roughly 570,000 distinct CDR3 sequences, roughly 27% of which appear only once. This material consisted of PBMCs, taken before TCRalphabeta/CD19-depleted stem cell transplant. These TCRs come from a boy under three years old with Wiskott-Aldrich syndrome, due to receive a stem cell transplant.

In its sample, this clonotype was seen a few times. V gene TRBV7-9 combines with J gene TRBJ2-4, with 12 positions matching TRBD2. V was pared by 0 bases and J by 9 bases, with 9 bases of the junction left unmatched. CDR3 size: 17 residues. CDR1 is SEHNR and CDR2 is FQNEAQ in the germline V gene (reference sequence). CDR3 loop: CASSLALWASGRGIQYF. CDR3 bases: TGTGCCAGCAGCTTAGCGCTTTGGGCTAGCGGGAGGGGCATTCAGTACTTC. Based on the CDR3 plus reference TRBV7-9 and TRBJ2-4, the full variable domain is DTGVSQNPRHKITKRGQNVTFRCDPISEHNRLYWYRQTLGQGPEFLTYFQNEAQLEKSRLLSDRFSAERPKGSFSTLEIQRTEQGDSAMYLCASSLALWASGRGIQYFGAGTRLSVL.

The chain recombines TRBV6-5 with TRBJ2-1; D is possibly TRBD1 (5 bases). From germline, CDR1 is MNHEY and CDR2 SVGAGI. The length of the CDR3 is 16 residues. V was pared by 3 bases and J by 4 bases, with 16 bases between. CDR3 sequence reads: CASSYGVLSGYNEQFF. In nucleotides, the CDR3 is TGTGCCAGCAGTTATGGGGTACTTTCAGGGTACAATGAGCAGTTCTTC.

The chain recombines TRBV7-2 with TRBJ2-5; D call uncertain. The CDR3 runs 13 residues. V was trimmed by 4 bases and J by 4 bases, leaving 10 bases between them. Germline CDR1 SGHTA, CDR2 FQGNSA. The CDR3 nucleotides are TGTGCCAGCAGCTCAAGAAAAGGAGAGACCCAGTACTTC. This codes for CASSSRKGETQYF.

A few counts support this clonotype. V usage is TRBV10-3 and J usage is TRBJ2-7; 10 positions agree with TRBD1. After removal of 10 bases from V and 5 bases from J, the junction contained 5 bases not matched to a gene. The CDR3 loop spans 12 amino acids. The germline gives CDR1 ENHRY, CDR2 SYGVKD. CDR3 coding DNA: TGTGCCAGTACCGGGACAGGGGACGAGCAGTACTTC. Translation gives CASTGTGDEQYF.

The V gene is TRBV5-1, the J gene TRBJ2-1; D is possibly TRBD2 (7 bases). Trimming removed 7 bases at V and 3 bases at J, with 14 bases between. The CDR3 runs to 14 residues. Germline V lookup: CDR1 SGHRS, CDR2 YFSETQ. CDR3 region: CASGSGGLYNEQFF. CDR3 sequence (DNA): TGCGCCAGCGGCTCCGGGGGGCTCTACAATGAGCAGTTCTTC.

The rearrangement links TRBV5-1 to TRBJ2-1; 9 bases align to TRBD2. The V gene end was trimmed by 1 base and the J gene end by 6 bases; junction bases not matched to a gene: 8. Germline CDR1 and CDR2: SGHRS and YFSETQ. The CDR3 spans 16 residues. The CDR3 nucleotides read TGCGCCAGCAGCTTGCGGGCGGGAGGGCCTACCAATGAGCAGTTCTTC. Its translation is CASSLRAGGPTNEQFF.

The chain recombines TRBV20-1 with TRBJ1-5; D may be TRBD1 (6 bases). V shed 3 bases and J shed 6 bases, with 12 bases lying between them. Germline V gives CDR1 DFQATT, CDR2 SNEGSKA (reference sequence). The CDR3 is made up of 13 amino acids. CDR3 nucleotide sequence: TGCAGTGCTAGCTGGCAGGGGTTTCAGCCCCAGCATTTT. Translating gives CSASWQGFQPQHF.

The chain is built from TRBV5-6 and TRBJ2-7; no firm D call. This CDR3 has 14 residues. Trimming pared 0 bases from V and 5 bases from J, leaving 12 bases between. Germline V gives CDR1 SGHDT, CDR2 YYEEEE. The CDR3 region has the DNA TGTGCCAGCAGCTTGGGCGGTCGTCTCCACGAGCAGTACTTC. This encodes CASSLGGRLHEQYF.

This sequence joins TRBV12-3 or TRBV12-4 and TRBJ1-2; 7 nucleotides align to TRBD1. The V and J ends lost 2 bases and 4 bases, in that order; junction bases with no gene match: 4. The length of the CDR3 is 14 residues. The CDR3 region has the DNA TGTGCCAGCAGTTTAAAACAGGGGTTCTATGGCTACACCTTC. It yields the protein CASSLKQGFYGYTF.

This clonotype was observed a handful of times. This chain links TRBV6-1 with TRBJ2-3; 10 bases line up with TRBD1. V gave up 5 bases and J gave up 4 bases; unmatched junction bases: 9. This CDR3 is built from 16 residues. Germline CDR1 is MNHNS and CDR2 is SASEGT. In nucleotides, the CDR3 is TGTGCCAGCAGTCCCTTGACAGGGGGCGGCGCAGATACGCAGTATTTT. This translates into CASSPLTGGGADTQYF.

The V and J genes are TRBV6-5 and TRBJ1-1; 7 positions agree with TRBD1. The CDR3 is made up of 14 amino acids. V shed 2 bases, J shed 4 bases, and the junction held 4 bases outside the gene matches. Germline values: CDR1 MNHEY, CDR2 SVGAGI. CDR3 loop: CASSYTTGVTEAFF. CDR3 in DNA: TGTGCCAGCAGTTACACCACAGGGGTCACTGAAGCTTTCTTT.

The CDR3 DNA is TGCGCCAGTGCGCAAGAGGGCAGCACAGATACGCAGTATTTT. It is translated as CASAQEGSTDTQYF. The J gene is TRBJ2-3, the V gene TRBV5-1, with D maybe TRBD2 (5 bases). The CDR3 length is 14 residues. Germline values: CDR1 SGHRS, CDR2 YFSETQ. V was shortened by 8 bases and J by 0 bases, with 13 bases between the two germline ends.

Concerning this clonotype: Germline and junction disagree at one end, which may indicate a read error. The gene calls are TRBV3-1 and TRBJ2-1; D unclear. Germline CDR1 reads LGHDT; CDR2 reads YNNKEL (reference sequence). This CDR3 is built from 15 residues. CDR3 sequence: CACSRSPLGRNEQFF. DNA of the CDR3: TGTGCCTGCAGCCGCTCCCCCCTAGGTCGCAATGAGCAGTTCTTC.

This clonotype was counted between two and nine times. The chain uses TRBV15 and TRBJ2-1, with D perhaps TRBD1 or TRBD2 (5 bases each). Per the germline V gene, CDR1 is LNHNV and CDR2 is YYDKDF (reference sequence). V was clipped by 0 bases and J by 4 bases, with 19 bases between them. This CDR3 has 18 residues. The CDR3 loop is CATSRDIGREGLYNEQFF. CDR3 coding DNA: TGTGCCACCAGCAGAGATATAGGACGTGAGGGGCTTTACAATGAGCAGTTCTTC.

This sequence joins TRBV5-1 and TRBJ2-1; TRBD2 agrees at 14 bases. V shed 3 bases and J 8 bases; nucleotides not matched to a gene: 4. This CDR3 spans 15 amino acids. Germline values: CDR1 SGHRS, CDR2 YFSETQ. For the CDR3, the DNA is TGCGCCAGCAGCTGGGGACTAGCGGGAGTAGATGAGCAGTTCTTC. Its translation: CASSWGLAGVDEQFF.

V and J are TRBV29-1 and TRBJ2-5; D unclear. Germline V gene data show CDR1 as SQVTM and CDR2 as ANQGSEA. The CDR3 sequence is 12 residues long. The V end lost 4 bases, the J end lost 5 bases, and 11 bases lay between the germline ends. The CDR3 DNA reads as TGCAGCGTTGGTTACAGTCAGGAGACCCAGTACTTC. It codes for CSVGYSQETQYF.

This clonotype turned up a few times. This rearrangement joins TRBV29-1 to TRBJ2-2; 7 bases fit TRBD1. Germline values: CDR1 SQVTM, CDR2 ANQGSEA. V dropped 4 bases and J dropped 3; count of bases not matched to a gene: 2. This CDR3 comprises 13 residues. The DNA of the CDR3 is TGCAGCGTTGGGGGACAGTACACCGGGGAGCTGTTTTTT. It yields the protein CSVGGQYTGELFF.

The table lists this clonotype with a few counts. The genes are TRBV15 and TRBJ2-7; TRBD1 agrees at 7 bases. This CDR3 comprises 14 residues. Germline values: CDR1 LNHNV, CDR2 YYDKDF (reference sequence). J was trimmed by 2 bases and V by 5 bases; bases with no gene match: 6. This CDR3 is CATSARQGAYEQYF. CDR3 bases: TGTGCCACCAGCGCTCGACAGGGTGCCTACGAGCAGTACTTC.

This clonotype was recorded a few times. The chain recombines TRBV27 with TRBJ2-7; possibly TRBD1 for D (6 bases). This CDR3 region has 17 residues. Trimming removed 0 bases at V and 2 bases at J, with 17 bases between. Germline assignment: CDR1 MNHEY and CDR2 SMNVEV (reference sequence). The CDR3 nucleotides read TGTGCCAGCAGTTTATCGCACCGGGACATCTCGACCTACGAGCAGTACTTC. Its translation: CASSLSHRDISTYEQYF.

This clonotype was found a few times. The genes are TRBV5-1 and TRBJ2-5; the match to TRBD2 covers 8 bases. J gave up 5 bases and V 3 bases, and 15 bases lay outside the gene matches. CDR1 is SGHRS, CDR2 YFSETQ, per germline. This CDR3 region has 17 residues. In nucleotides, the CDR3 is TGCGCCAGCAGCTCTCGCGGTAGCGGGGCCCTGAGGGAGACCCAGTACTTC. Amino acid sequence: CASSSRGSGALRETQYF.

The J gene is TRBJ2-7, the V gene TRBV12-5; 11 nucleotides align to TRBD2. CDR1 LGHNT and CDR2 FRNRAP come from the germline V gene. The CDR3 totals 15 residues. The V and J ends lost 5 bases and 5 bases, in that order; junction bases with no gene match: 8. CDR3 protein: CASGPVPSGRNEQYF. CDR3 nucleotides: TGTGCTAGTGGTCCGGTCCCTAGCGGGAGGAACGAGCAGTACTTC.

This clonotype has a handful of counts. The chain is built from TRBV30 and TRBJ2-4; 7 bases fit TRBD2. After removal of 3 bases from V and 10 bases from J, the junction contained 9 bases not matched to a gene. CDR1 and CDR2 (germline): GTSNPN, SVGIG (reference sequence). CDR3 length: 13 amino acids. The CDR3 loop reads CAWRRAGLEIQYF. In DNA form, the CDR3 reads TGTGCCTGGAGAAGAGCGGGACTTGAGATTCAGTACTTC. The complete variable domain, with remaining parts taken from reference TRBV30 and TRBJ2-4, reads SQTIHQWPATLVQPVGSPLSLECTVEGTSNPNLYWYRQAAGRGLQLLFYSVGIGQISSEVPQNLSASRPQDRQFILSSKKLLLSDSGFYLCAWRRAGLEIQYFGAGTRLSVL.

The table lists this clonotype with a few counts. J is TRBJ1-2 and V is TRBV7-2; unclear D gene. Germline CDR1 and CDR2: SGHTA and FQGNSA. This CDR3 spans 14 amino acids. Trimming shortened V by 1 base and J by 5 bases, and 11 bases separated the two germline ends. The CDR3 here is CASSLVGIGYGYTF. The CDR3 region has the DNA TGTGCCAGCAGCTTAGTAGGGATCGGGTATGGCTACACCTTC.

This clonotype came up a few times. The genes are TRBV12-3 or TRBV12-4 and TRBJ2-3, with 9 bases aligning to TRBD2. With 8 bases clipped from V and 5 bases from J, the junction kept 5 bases outside the gene matches. The CDR3 is 13 amino acids. Here the CDR3 reads CASRLAGEDTQYF. The CDR3 DNA reads as TGTGCCAGCCGCTTAGCGGGAGAAGATACGCAGTATTTT.

There are a few counts of this clonotype. CDR3 DNA: TGCAGTGCTAGGCCAAGACTAGCGAACACCTACGAGCAGTACTTC. Its protein is CSARPRLANTYEQYF. The chain uses TRBV20-1 and TRBJ2-7; 8 bases line up with TRBD2. V was clipped by 3 bases and J by 2 bases; unmatched bases: 9. Germline V lookup: CDR1 DFQATT, CDR2 SNEGSKA (reference sequence). CDR3 length: 15 residues.

The J gene is TRBJ2-3, the V gene TRBV5-5; 7 nucleotides agree with TRBD2. Germline V gene data show CDR1 as SGHKS and CDR2 as YYEKEE (reference sequence). CDR3 length equals 14 residues. V was clipped by 4 bases and J by 1 base; unmatched bases: 3. The CDR3 loop is CASSRTRGTDTQYF. CDR3 DNA: TGTGCCAGCAGCCGGACTAGGGGCACAGATACGCAGTATTTT.

The CDR3 sequence is CASSLAGQGWNEQFF. Here the CDR3 DNA reads TGTGCCAGCAGCTTGGCTGGCCAGGGTTGGAATGAGCAGTTCTTC. This chain uses TRBV5-6 with TRBJ2-1; D is possibly TRBD1 (5 bases). Germline lookup yields CDR1 SGHDT and CDR2 YYEEEE. V was shortened by 0 bases and J by 7 bases, with 14 bases between the two germline ends. The CDR3 covers 15 residues.

This clonotype was counted a few times. The rearrangement joins TRBV20-1 to TRBJ2-1; 11 bases are shared with TRBD2. Germline lookup yields CDR1 DFQATT and CDR2 SNEGSKA (reference sequence). The CDR3 loop spans 15 amino acids. V dropped 6 bases and J dropped 8; count of bases not matched to a gene: 12. This CDR3 reads CSANLAGGPGHEQFF. The DNA of the CDR3 is TGCAGTGCCAACTTAGCGGGAGGGCCGGGACATGAGCAGTTCTTC.

This chain joins TRBV15 and TRBJ2-5; tentatively, D is TRBD2 (5 bases). Trimming left V 1 base short and J 1 base short, with 13 bases between. This CDR3 is 16 amino acids long. Germline values: CDR1 LNHNV, CDR2 YYDKDF (reference sequence). The CDR3 region is CATSRVPRGSQETQYF. The CDR3 coding sequence is TGTGCCACCAGCAGAGTTCCCCGGGGTTCCCAAGAGACCCAGTACTTC.